This T cell receptor (beta chain) was sequenced in a study of blood T cell repertoires in COVID-19. On the study more broadly: The United States, Italy and Spain provided the acute and convalescent COVID-19 samples. Nucleic acid was either cDNA or gDNA, and it came from T cells, B-cell-depleted T cells, or PBMCs.

CDR3 length: 14 amino acids. The V gene's germline CDR1 is MGHRA and CDR2 YSYEKL. Trimming stripped 4 bases from V and 6 bases from J, with 13 bases between. In the source study's methods: Reference gene primer amplification gave estimated nucleated cell counts. Profiled with immunoSEQ multiplex PCR; TCRdb holds only in-frame clones, not every one. V and J calls and clone size are those listed in that table; D and trimming were worked out from the DNA. The table records roughly 62,000 clones, about nine tenths of them present only once. The sequenced material came from peripheral blood. The gene calls are TRBV4-1 and TRBJ2-1; TRBD2 might be the D (6 bases). The clonotype originates from a human donor in a cohort sampled during active COVID-19. CDR3 amino acids: CASSPRGSGNEQFF. CDR3 nucleotide sequence: TGCGCCAGCAGCCCCCGGGGTAGCGGCAATGAGCAGTTCTTC.